This T cell receptor beta chain was captured by sequencing in a study of response to subunit inactivated influenza vaccine. The study's findings and limits: T cells newly recruited by each seasonal influenza vaccination are few, the authors suggested.

TCRdb re-derived calls from the RT-PCR reads in MiXCR, one entry per CDR3 protein. The profile shows almost 250,000 distinct CDR3 sequences, approximately 12% of them singletons. The CDR3 spans 19 residues. V lost 4 bases to trimming and J lost 1 base; unmatched junction nucleotides: 17. Germline loops: CDR1 SGHRS, CDR2 YFSETQ. This clonotype came up many times. Its antigen is not known. The chain links TRBV5-1 to TRBJ1-1; 9 bases are shared with TRBD1. This sample comprised non-naive T cells sorted from PBMCs, obtained 14 days before vaccination. The TCR was taken from a man aged 45-60 years who received an inactivated influenza vaccine. Here the CDR3 reads CASSRPGGDRVGPNTEAFF. For the CDR3, the DNA is TGCGCCAGCAGCCGCCCAGGAGGGGACAGGGTAGGGCCGAACACTGAAGCTTTCTTT.